Below are 18 T cell receptor beta chains sequenced from a single sample in a study of T cells after yellow fever vaccination. TCRdb used MiXCR to reprocess the 5' RACE reads, holding one entry per CDR3 protein. The sample shows hundreds of thousands of distinct CDR3 sequences, about a sixth of them seen only once. The sequences come from PBMCs, collected 5 days after the first yellow fever vaccination. These receptor sequences come from a man aged 18 to 29 who received the YFV17D yellow fever vaccine.

In the case of this clonotype: Sequence at one end of the junction differs from germline and may be a read error. CDR3 sequence reads: CASSYDSVSQVDYNF. The CDR3 DNA reads TGTGCCAGCAGTTACGACTCAGTTTCCCAGGTCGACTACAACTTC. The J gene is TRBJ2-7, the V gene TRBV6-2 or TRBV6-3; weak D call: TRBD2 (5 bases). The CDR3 runs to 15 residues. The germline V gene encodes CDR1 MNHEY and CDR2 SVGEGT.

The chain links TRBV6-2 or TRBV6-3 to TRBJ2-7; D is unclear. The V gene's germline CDR1 is MNHEY and CDR2 SVGEGT. The CDR3 covers 14 residues. Between the trimmed V and J ends, which lost 6 bases and 1 base, there was a span of 13 bases. CDR3 nucleotides: TGTGCCAGCAGACCTCACCTACAATCCTACGAGCAGTACGTC. This translates into CASRPHLQSYEQYV.

This clonotype was seen more than once but under ten times. The V call is TRBV7-9, the J call TRBJ1-5; TRBD1 aligns across 7 bases. This CDR3 has 14 residues. Germline assignment: CDR1 SEHNR and CDR2 FQNEAQ (reference sequence). The junction had 8 bases not matched to a gene; V was cut back by 3 bases and J by 9 bases. The CDR3 DNA reads TGTGCCAGCAGCTTCGACAGGGTTGTGAGGCCCCAGCATTTT. Its protein product is CASSFDRVVRPQHF.

Here the CDR3 reads CASSYDVGRETQYF. The CDR3 DNA reads as TGTGCCAGCAGTTATGATGTAGGACGAGAGACCCAGTACTTC. This chain links TRBV6-5 with TRBJ2-5; D is unclear. Deletions cut 3 bases from V and 4 bases from J, with 12 bases between. Germline V CDR1 and CDR2: MNHEY, SVGAGI. The CDR3 spans 14 residues.

In this sample, this clonotype turned up a few times. V and J are TRBV4-1 and TRBJ2-5, with D maybe TRBD1 (5 bases). V was clipped by 0 bases and J by 4 bases, with 12 bases between them. The germline CDR1 and CDR2 sequences are MGHRA and YSYEKL. The CDR3 runs 15 residues. CDR3 protein: CASSQDTGLGETQYF. CDR3 coding DNA: TGCGCCAGCAGCCAAGATACAGGCCTTGGAGAGACCCAGTACTTC.

This clonotype has a handful of counts. One end of the junction fails to match germline, which may point to a read error. The V gene is TRBV11-2, the J gene TRBJ2-5; D is uncertain. From germline, CDR1 is SGHAT and CDR2 FQNNGV. CDR3 size: 14 residues. The CDR3 spells CASSFTSPQGTQYF. The CDR3 DNA reads TGTGCCAGCAGCTTTACCAGTCCCCAAGGGACCCAGTACTTC.

The genes are TRBV4-1 and TRBJ2-1; D is perhaps TRBD1 (6 bases). The germline gives CDR1 MGHRA, CDR2 YSYEKL. With 4 bases removed from V and 5 bases from J, the gap between germline ends came to 15 bases. This CDR3 spans 15 amino acids. The CDR3 spells CASSLRSDRDNEQFF. CDR3 in DNA: TGCGCCAGCAGCCTTAGATCGGACAGAGACAATGAGCAGTTCTTC.

CDR3 protein: CASSLQQNTDTQYF. The CDR3 coding sequence is TGTGCCAGCAGCTTACAACAGAACACAGATACGCAGTATTTT. This chain uses TRBV7-6 with TRBJ2-3; unclear D gene. Germline V gene data show CDR1 as SGHVS and CDR2 as FNYEAQ. The CDR3 spans 14 residues. Trimming shortened V by 2 bases and J by 2 bases, and 8 bases separated the two germline ends. The complete variable domain, with remaining parts taken from reference TRBV7-6 and TRBJ2-3, reads GAGVSQSPRYKVTKRGQDVALRCDPISGHVSLYWYRQALGQGPEFLTYFNYEAQQDKSGLPNDRFSAERPEGSISTLTIQRTEQRDSAMYRCASSLQQNTDTQYFGPGTRLTVL.

The rearrangement links TRBV20-1 to TRBJ2-7; D perhaps matches TRBD2 (7 bases). Trimming removed 5 bases from V and 6 bases from J, with 11 bases in between. This CDR3 has 11 residues. Germline CDR1 is DFQATT and CDR2 is SNEGSKA (reference sequence). Here the CDR3 reads CSAEGGSEQYV. Written as DNA, the CDR3 is TGCAGTGCTGAGGGGGGGTCCGAGCAGTACGTC.

This clonotype was seen more than once but under ten times. The chain recombines TRBV12-3 or TRBV12-4 with TRBJ1-6; no definite D call. The length of the CDR3 is 14 residues. V was trimmed by 2 bases and J by 9 bases, leaving 11 bases between them. The CDR3 region is CASSLSGERSPLHF. CDR3 nucleotides: TGTGCCAGCAGTTTAAGCGGCGAGCGTTCACCCCTCCACTTT.

This clonotype has more than one count but fewer than ten. The CDR3 is CASSSASLWEQFF. The CDR3 DNA follows: TGTGCCAGCAGCTCGGCCTCATTGTGGGAGCAGTTCTTC. This sequence joins TRBV11-2 and TRBJ2-1; D remains unclear. The CDR3 runs 13 residues. Germline assignment: CDR1 SGHAT and CDR2 FQNNGV. Trimming stripped 4 bases from V and 10 bases from J, with 14 bases between.

V is TRBV12-3 or TRBV12-4 and J is TRBJ1-5; D perhaps matches TRBD1 (5 bases). CDR3 size: 14 residues. V shed 6 bases and J shed 5 bases, with 14 bases lying between them. CDR3 sequence reads: CASSIAQGHQPQHF. CDR3 sequence (DNA): TGTGCCAGCAGCATTGCTCAGGGACATCAGCCCCAGCATTTT.

This clonotype was observed a handful of times. The V call is TRBV24-1, the J call TRBJ2-3; no definite D call. V lost 3 bases and J 1 base, leaving 10 bases between the germline ends. CDR3 length equals 15 residues. Germline V CDR1 and CDR2: KGHDR, SFDVKD. CDR3 sequence (DNA): TGTGCCACCAGTGATGCCAAGGCTGGCACAGATACGCAGTATTTT. Protein product: CATSDAKAGTDTQYF.

This clonotype was seen a few times. The chain uses TRBV20-1 and TRBJ2-5, with a weak D call TRBD2 (6 bases). There are 17 residues in the CDR3. The germline V and J ends were trimmed by 0 bases and 7 bases, with 24 bases remaining between them. The germline V gene encodes CDR1 DFQATT and CDR2 SNEGSKA (reference sequence). The chain's CDR3 is CSARDPAGIGRAGTQYF. As DNA, the CDR3 is TGCAGTGCTAGAGATCCCGCCGGTATTGGGAGAGCGGGGACCCAGTACTTC.

This clonotype turned up a few times. The gene calls are TRBV9 and TRBJ2-2; 8 nucleotides align to TRBD2. CDR1 is SGDLS, CDR2 YYNGEE, per germline. The CDR3 runs to 15 residues. V lost 1 base, J lost 5 bases, and 4 bases stayed unmatched. The CDR3 sequence is CASSVRGGWTGELFF. CDR3 bases: TGTGCCAGCAGCGTACGGGGGGGTTGGACCGGGGAGCTGTTTTTT. Supplemented by reference TRBV9 and TRBJ2-2, the full variable domain reads DSGVTQTPKHLITATGQRVTLRCSPRSGDLSVYWYQQSLDQGLQFLIQYYNGEERAKGNILERFSAQQFPDLHSELNLSSLELGDSALYFCASSVRGGWTGELFFGEGSRLTVL.

The V gene is TRBV28, the J gene TRBJ2-7; 8 bases fit TRBD2. This CDR3 is 14 amino acids long. The germline V gene has CDR1 MDHEN and CDR2 SYDVKM. With 6 bases clipped from V and 7 bases from J, the junction kept 11 bases outside the gene matches. CDR3 DNA sequence: TGTGCCAGCAGAAGGCAGACTAGCGCGAAAGAGCAGTACGTC. It encodes CASRRQTSAKEQYV.

The chain links TRBV23-1 to TRBJ2-5; weak D call: TRBD1 (5 bases). TRBV23-1 is identified as an open reading frame with a role that is uncertain. The CDR3 runs to 14 residues. Trimming removed 3 bases from V and 5 bases from J, with 13 bases in between. CDR3 bases: TGCGCCAGCAGTCACCCCCAGGGTTTGGAGACCCAGTACTTC. Translated, it gives CASSHPQGLETQYF.

This clonotype was counted a few times. The chain joins TRBV7-2 to TRBJ2-1; D unresolved. CDR1 and CDR2 (germline): SGHTA, FQGNSA. The CDR3 extends over 14 amino acids. The V and J ends lost 1 base and 5 bases respectively, with 9 bases between them. CDR3 sequence reads: CASSLVTYNNEQFF. Here the CDR3 DNA reads TGTGCCAGCAGCTTAGTAACCTACAACAATGAGCAGTTCTTC.